The T cell receptor (beta chain) described here comes from a study of tumor-infiltrating lymphocytes in glioblastoma multiforme. General study findings and limits: Clone frequencies may be distorted by unequal TCR transcripts per cell. TCR plus mutation findings rest on a single glioblastoma patient.

Trimming took 7 bases from V and 17 from J; bases not matched to a gene: 37. CDR3 size: 20 residues. Germline values: CDR1 SGHAT, CDR2 FQNNGV. Comment on this clonotype: Its antigen is unknown.

Three nested ARM-PCR rounds with V-beta and C-beta primers built TCRB libraries. TCRB-specific cDNA synthesis used around 550 ng of total RNA. These TCRB libraries lack any described unique molecular identifiers. Each CDR3 protein gets one entry after TCRdb re-called the multiplex PCR reads with MiXCR. Of about 8,400 distinct CDR3 sequences detected, about 76% appear once; the ten largest clones hold roughly 48%. J is TRBJ2-2 and V is TRBV11-2; 7 bases line up with TRBD2. Sequenced: brain tumor tissue. The sequence was obtained from a male donor with glioblastoma. The DNA of the CDR3 is TGTGCCAGCACCCCCTCATTCGGCCAAAGGCTAGCGGTAAAAACCGGGGAGGTTTTTTTT. Its translation is CASTPSFGQRLAVKTGEVFF.